This passage covers 30 T cell receptor beta chains from one sample sequenced in a study of shared T cell receptors in the human thymus. Using immunoSEQ multiplex PCR, the repertoire was profiled, and TCRdb retains in-frame clones only, with some absent. The repertoire holds 600,000 to 900,000 clones, roughly 85% seen once, with more than 0.008% in the top ten. In addition, the sample was reused for a study of human thymus T cells.

Material for sequencing was thymocytes. The source of these receptors is a girl under two years old with a congenital heart defect.

This clone appeared a few times. The rearrangement joins TRBV25-1 to TRBJ2-1; a possible D gene is TRBD1 (5 bases). In germline, CDR1 is MGHDK, CDR2 SYGVNS. The CDR3 loop spans 18 amino acids. Trimming took off 3 bases at V and 2 bases at J, with 20 bases between the two ends. The CDR3 nucleotides read TGTGCCAGCAGTGACCGCCGCTTCGACAGAGTGACCTACAATGAGCAGTTCTTC. Protein: CASSDRRFDRVTYNEQFF. Full variable domain (outside the CDR3, taken from reference TRBV25-1 and TRBJ2-1): EADIYQTPRYLVIGTGKKITLECSQTMGHDKMYWYQQDPGMELHLIHYSYGVNSTEKGDLSSESTVSRIRTEHFPLTLESARPSHTSQYLCASSDRRFDRVTYNEQFFGPGTRLTVL.

The chain recombines TRBV12-5 with TRBJ2-4, with 15 bases lining up with TRBD2. Losses at the gene ends were 0 bases for V and 2 bases for J; bases not matched to a gene: 11. In germline, CDR1 is LGHNT, CDR2 FRNRAP. This CDR3 is 21 amino acids long. The CDR3 region is CASGLVRRTSGGAGSKNIQYF. The CDR3 bases are TGTGCTAGTGGTTTGGTACGAAGGACTAGCGGGGGGGCCGGGTCCAAAAACATTCAGTACTTC.

This chain links TRBV9 with TRBJ2-5, with 10 bases fitting TRBD2. The V and J ends lost 0 bases and 5 bases, in that order; junction bases with no gene match: 7. This CDR3 has 16 amino acids. Germline CDR1 and CDR2: SGDLS and YYNGEE. The DNA for the CDR3 is TGTGCCAGCAGCGTAGAGGCAGCGGGGGGGGATGAGACCCAGTACTTC. Its translation: CASSVEAAGGDETQYF. Full variable domain (remainder filled in from reference TRBV9 and TRBJ2-5): DSGVTQTPKHLITATGQRVTLRCSPRSGDLSVYWYQQSLDQGLQFLIQYYNGEERAKGNILERFSAQQFPDLHSELNLSSLELGDSALYFCASSVEAAGGDETQYFGPGTRLLVL.

The chain carries TRBV6-5 and TRBJ2-1; 12 nucleotides agree with TRBD2. This CDR3 contains 15 residues. Germline V lookup: CDR1 MNHEY, CDR2 SVGAGI. Trimming took 7 bases from V and 7 from J; bases not matched to a gene: 8. As DNA, the CDR3 is TGTGCCAGCACCCCGCTAGCGGGGGGGCAGAATGAGCAGTTCTTC. It encodes CASTPLAGGQNEQFF.

The sample holds one count of this clone. The chain couples TRBV2 to TRBJ2-1; TRBD2 matches 12 bases. V shed 7 bases, J shed 8 bases, and the junction held 15 bases outside the gene matches. This CDR3 has 17 amino acids. Looked up from germline, CDR1 is SNHLY and CDR2 is FYNNEI. The CDR3 DNA reads as TGTGCCAGCACCCGGGCTAGCGGGGGGGGCGGTGACGATGAGCAGTTCTTC. Protein sequence: CASTRASGGGGDDEQFF.

The J gene is TRBJ2-3, the V gene TRBV7-2, with 10 bases lining up with TRBD2. Germline V gives CDR1 SGHTA, CDR2 FQGNSA. With V trimmed by 3 bases and J by 8 bases, 8 bases remained unmatched. The CDR3 runs to 15 residues. The CDR3 bases are TGTGCCAGCAGCTTTGAGCGGGGGGGCGAGGGTACGCAGTATTTT. Its protein product is CASSFERGGEGTQYF.

J is TRBJ2-7 and V is TRBV11-2, with a possible D match to TRBD1 (6 bases). The CDR3 contains 16 residues. V was clipped by 6 bases and J by 2 bases, with 20 bases between them. Germline CDR1 is SGHAT and CDR2 is FQNNGV. The CDR3 nucleotides are TGTGCCAGCAGTCTTACTTGGTCCGGACAGACCTACGAGCAGTACTTC. Translating gives CASSLTWSGQTYEQYF.

The sample holds a few counts of this clone. This chain uses TRBV30 with TRBJ2-3; 9 positions match TRBD1. The germline V gene encodes CDR1 GTSNPN and CDR2 SVGIG (reference sequence). V lost 3 bases and J lost 2; bases outside the gene matches: 15. This CDR3 is 18 amino acids long. The CDR3 spells CAWSRDRGSASATDTQYF. The CDR3 DNA follows: TGTGCCTGGAGCCGCGACAGGGGGTCCGCTAGCGCCACAGATACGCAGTATTTT.

This clone was counted once. The rearrangement joins TRBV19 to TRBJ1-1, with D tentatively TRBD1 (6 bases). The CDR3 is 14 residues long. In germline, CDR1 is LNHDA, CDR2 SQIVND (reference sequence). Trimming stripped 3 bases from V and 5 bases from J, with 13 bases between. The CDR3 nucleotides read TGTGCCAGTAGTATGGGGCAGGGGACGACTGAAGCTTTCTTT. Translation gives CASSMGQGTTEAFF.

The table lists this clone with a count of one. This chain uses TRBV30 with TRBJ2-1; 8 positions agree with TRBD2. The J segment lost 6 bases and the V segment lost 2 bases, leaving 12 bases of the junction unmatched. Germline V gene sequence: CDR1 GTSNPN, CDR2 SVGIG (reference sequence). The CDR3 extends over 16 amino acids. The CDR3 sequence is CAWSPPGGGTANEQFF. The CDR3 coding sequence is TGTGCCTGGAGTCCTCCCGGGGGGGGGACGGCCAATGAGCAGTTCTTC.

The chain uses TRBV7-9 and TRBJ2-7; 9 bases fit TRBD2. Germline V gene lookup returns CDR1 SEHNR and CDR2 FQNEAQ (reference sequence). The CDR3 sequence is 16 residues long. The J segment lost 0 bases and the V segment lost 3 bases, leaving 6 bases of the junction unmatched. This CDR3 is CASSFFLAGYSYEQYF. In DNA form, the CDR3 reads TGTGCCAGCAGCTTTTTCCTAGCGGGATACTCCTACGAGCAGTACTTC.

The gene calls are TRBV7-2 and TRBJ2-3, with 9 bases fitting TRBD1. V lost 3 bases to trimming and J lost 3 bases; unmatched junction nucleotides: 10. The CDR3 is 17 amino acids. Per the germline V gene, CDR1 is SGHTA and CDR2 is FQGNSA. The CDR3 spells CASSFRDRDAPTDTQYF. CDR3 in DNA: TGTGCCAGCAGCTTCCGGGACAGGGACGCCCCTACAGATACGCAGTATTTT. Supplemented by reference TRBV7-2 and TRBJ2-3, the full variable domain reads GAGVSQSPSNKVTEKGKDVELRCDPISGHTALYWYRQSLGQGLEFLIYFQGNSAPDKSGLPSDRFSAERTGGSVSTLTIQRTQQEDSAVYLCASSFRDRDAPTDTQYFGPGTRLTVL.

This rearrangement joins TRBV6-5 to TRBJ2-1; 7 bases are shared with TRBD1. The junction had 2 bases not matched to a gene; V was cut back by 0 bases and J by 6 bases. CDR3 size: 14 residues. Germline V lookup: CDR1 MNHEY, CDR2 SVGAGI. The CDR3 coding sequence is TGTGCCAGCAGTTACTCAACAGGGGCCAATGAGCAGTTCTTC. Protein sequence: CASSYSTGANEQFF.

The J gene is TRBJ1-1, the V gene TRBV19; the D is unclear. The V gene lost 9 bases and the J gene lost 1 base, with 9 bases spanning the gap. Germline values: CDR1 LNHDA, CDR2 SQIVND (reference sequence). The CDR3 sequence is 12 residues long. The CDR3 sequence: CASLARNTEAFF. CDR3 in DNA: TGTGCCAGCTTAGCCCGGAACACTGAAGCTTTCTTT.

The rearrangement joins TRBV19 to TRBJ2-2, with 7 bases that match TRBD1. CDR1 and CDR2 from the germline V gene are LNHDA and SQIVND (reference sequence). This CDR3 region has 14 residues. Trimming removed 6 bases from V and 5 bases from J; junction bases left unmatched: 6. CDR3 protein: CASRFKGATGELFF. The CDR3 region has the DNA TGTGCCAGTAGATTCAAGGGGGCGACCGGGGAGCTGTTTTTT.

The V and J genes are TRBV5-4 and TRBJ1-1; 8 bases align to TRBD1. Germline V CDR1 and CDR2: SGHNT, YYREEE (reference sequence). The CDR3 loop spans 18 amino acids. The trim removed 4 bases at V and 3 bases at J, leaving 17 bases unmatched. In nucleotides, the CDR3 is TGTGCCAGCAGCCCCCGCCGGAGACAGGGGTCAATATACACTGAAGCTTTCTTT. This codes for CASSPRRRQGSIYTEAFF.

The chain combines TRBV7-2 with TRBJ2-7; D is uncertain. CDR1 and CDR2 from the germline V gene are SGHTA and FQGNSA. This CDR3 has 14 amino acids. Trimming removed 4 bases from V and 2 bases from J, with 12 bases in between. CDR3 in amino acids: CASSSRRSTYEQYF. In nucleotides, the CDR3 is TGTGCCAGCAGCTCACGGAGATCCACCTACGAGCAGTACTTC.

The V gene is TRBV19, the J gene TRBJ1-2, with 8 bases aligning to TRBD1. The CDR3 is 14 amino acids. The germline gives CDR1 LNHDA, CDR2 SQIVND (reference sequence). J was trimmed by 8 bases and V by 4 bases; bases with no gene match: 9. The CDR3 loop is CASSRSDRVDGYTF. The CDR3 nucleotides are TGTGCCAGTAGTAGATCGGACAGGGTTGACGGCTACACCTTC.

V and J are TRBV5-5 and TRBJ2-5; no firm D call. The length of the CDR3 is 13 residues. Trimming stripped 4 bases from V and 4 bases from J, with 11 bases between. The germline V gene has CDR1 SGHKS and CDR2 YYEKEE (reference sequence). CDR3 protein: CASSPQLGETQYF. CDR3 nucleotide sequence: TGTGCCAGCAGCCCCCAGCTAGGAGAGACCCAGTACTTC.

The chain links TRBV19 to TRBJ1-2; D unclear. CDR3 size: 18 residues. CDR1 and CDR2 (germline): LNHDA, SQIVND (reference sequence). V gave up 5 bases and J gave up 3 bases, with 25 bases separating them. CDR3: CASSGLSGREMSDYGYTF. Here the CDR3 DNA reads TGTGCCAGTAGTGGCCTAAGCGGGAGGGAAATGAGTGACTATGGCTACACCTTC.

The V gene is TRBV20-1, the J gene TRBJ1-2, with D uncertain. Deletions cut 5 bases from V and 5 bases from J, with 6 bases between. The CDR3 spans 10 residues. In germline, CDR1 is DFQATT, CDR2 SNEGSKA (reference sequence). The DNA of the CDR3 is TGCAGTGCTTTATTTTATGGCTACACCTTC. Protein: CSALFYGYTF.

The chain links TRBV5-4 to TRBJ1-2; D unclear. Between the trimmed V and J ends, which lost 0 bases and 8 bases, there was a span of 14 bases. The CDR3 runs to 14 residues. CDR1 is SGHNT, CDR2 YYREEE, per germline (reference sequence). The chain's CDR3 is CASSLVPGREGYTF. CDR3 coding DNA: TGTGCCAGCAGCTTGGTTCCGGGGAGGGAGGGCTACACCTTC.

The chain recombines TRBV19 with TRBJ1-2; TRBD1 agrees at 8 bases. The CDR3 loop spans 13 amino acids. Germline V gene lookup returns CDR1 LNHDA and CDR2 SQIVND (reference sequence). V was clipped by 7 bases and J by 8 bases; unmatched bases: 9. The CDR3 bases are TGTGCCAGTACCTCGACAGGGGCCCGAGGCTACACCTTC. Translated, it gives CASTSTGARGYTF.

The chain couples TRBV5-1 to TRBJ1-2; tentatively, D is TRBD1 (6 bases). This CDR3 is 17 amino acids long. Per the germline V gene, CDR1 is SGHRS and CDR2 is YFSETQ. Trimming took 0 bases from V and 4 from J, leaving 19 bases between them. The CDR3 DNA reads as TGCGCCAGCAGCTTGGAAGGGGGGGGACAAACGAGCTATGGCTACACCTTC. Protein product: CASSLEGGGQTSYGYTF. Combining the CDR3 with reference TRBV5-1 and TRBJ1-2 gives the whole variable domain KAGVTQTPRYLIKTRGQQVTLSCSPISGHRSVSWYQQTPGQGLQFLFEYFSETQRNKGNFPGRFSGRQFSNSRSEMNVSTLELGDSALYLCASSLEGGGQTSYGYTFGSGTRLTVV.

This clone has only a few counts. The chain carries TRBV4-3 and TRBJ2-1; 13 bases are a match to TRBD2. The germline V gene encodes CDR1 LGHNA and CDR2 YSLEER. The trim removed 4 bases at V and 6 bases at J, leaving 6 bases unmatched. This CDR3 has 16 residues. Written as DNA, the CDR3 is TGCGCCAGCAGCCCCAGGACTAGCGGGGGTATCAATGAGCAGTTCTTC. This codes for CASSPRTSGGINEQFF.

This clone was seen once. The chain combines TRBV28 with TRBJ1-5, with a possible D match to TRBD1 (5 bases). This CDR3 is 23 amino acids long. V was cut by 5 bases and J by 0 bases, with 35 bases left in between. CDR1 and CDR2 from the germline V gene are MDHEN and SYDVKM. The CDR3 is CASSPSPRGRTLFITNSNQPQHF. CDR3 sequence (DNA): TGTGCCAGCAGTCCCTCCCCAAGGGGCAGGACACTCTTTATCACTAATAGCAATCAGCCCCAGCATTTT.

A few counts support this clone. The chain carries TRBV4-3 and TRBJ1-4; no firm D call. Trimming stripped 0 bases from V and 1 base from J, with 12 bases between. Germline lookup yields CDR1 LGHNA and CDR2 YSLEER. This CDR3 has 17 amino acids. The CDR3 nucleotides are TGCGCCAGCAGCCAAGATAACGGCCGGAGAACTAATGAAAAACTGTTTTTT. Residues: CASSQDNGRRTNEKLFF.

This clone was observed a few times. The CDR3 DNA reads as TGTGCTAGTGGCCCCTCGGACAGCCGCTCCTACAATGAGCAGTTCTTC. Translating gives CASGPSDSRSYNEQFF. The chain combines TRBV12-5 with TRBJ2-1, with D perhaps matching TRBD1 (6 bases). Germline CDR1 reads LGHNT; CDR2 reads FRNRAP. Trimming stripped 6 bases from V and 0 bases from J, with 15 bases between. The CDR3 runs 16 residues.

The chain uses TRBV9 and TRBJ1-2; no clear D. The CDR3 contains 12 residues. V gave up 4 bases and J gave up 6 bases, with 10 bases separating them. Germline V lookup: CDR1 SGDLS, CDR2 YYNGEE. The CDR3 spells CASSPQLNGYTF. CDR3 DNA: TGTGCCAGCAGCCCCCAACTTAATGGCTACACCTTC.

The V call is TRBV7-2, the J call TRBJ1-2; maybe TRBD1 (5 bases). Deletions cut 1 base from V and 4 bases from J, with 13 bases between. The CDR3 sequence is 15 residues long. CDR1 is SGHTA, CDR2 FQGNSA, per germline. In DNA form, the CDR3 reads TGTGCCAGCAGCTTAGGCAGGGAGGGTAGCTATGGCTACACCTTC. It encodes CASSLGREGSYGYTF.